This paragraph reports one TCR beta chain. This sample stems from a study of T cell responses to AZD1222 COVID-19 vaccine. Method: immunoSEQ multiplex PCR; TCRdb's copy keeps in-frame clones and lacks some. In the table there are some 100,000 clones, roughly 86% of which are singletons. The sequences come from peripheral blood, collected 28 days after the second AZD1222 dose. The receptor comes from an adult who received the AZD1222 COVID-19 vaccine.

CDR3 amino acids: CAISELAGAVNSYNEQFF. DNA of the CDR3: TGTGCCATCAGCGAACTAGCGGGAGCGGTGAACTCCTACAATGAGCAGTTCTTC. The V gene is TRBV10-3, the J gene TRBJ2-1; 11 bases match TRBD2. The germline V gene encodes CDR1 ENHRY and CDR2 SYGVKD. Trimming cost V 6 bases and J 0 bases; bases outside gene matches: 10. There are 18 residues in the CDR3.